The sequence of this T cell receptor (beta chain) was determined in a study of patients and donors after allogeneic stem cell transplantation. One entry per CDR3 protein, called by TCRdb with MiXCR from the RT-PCR reads. The table has 920,000 or so distinct CDR3 sequences, roughly 17% seen once; the top ten hold around 6%. V was clipped by 6 bases and J by 1 base, with 10 bases between them. This CDR3 has 14 amino acids. Germline CDR1 reads DFQATT; CDR2 reads SNEGSKA (reference sequence). The table lists this clonotype with a few counts. What was sequenced was blood, either unsorted or a sorted T cell fraction (not recorded which). This receptor was identified in a human donor who was either an allogeneic HSCT recipient or a stem cell or donor lymphocyte infusion donor (not recorded which). It is not recorded whose cells these are; they may come from a transplant donor. The gene calls are TRBV20-1 and TRBJ2-6; D is possibly TRBD1 (6 bases). This CDR3 reads CSASDRSGANVLTF. The CDR3 coding sequence is TGCAGTGCATCTGACAGGTCTGGGGCCAACGTCCTGACTTTC.